This T cell receptor beta chain was captured by sequencing in a study of blood T cell repertoires in COVID-19. Overall study context: Spain, Italy and the United States supplied samples that represented acute and convalescent COVID-19. PBMCs, B-cell-depleted T cells, or T cells were the source of the cDNA or gDNA that made up the material.

TCRdb keeps only in-frame clones here, not all; method: immunoSEQ multiplex PCR. The table shows fewer than 250,000 clones, with around 90% occurring only once. The length of the CDR3 is 19 residues. Germline V gene sequence: CDR1 MDHEN, CDR2 SYDVKM. Trimming took 3 bases from V and 0 from J; bases not matched to a gene: 12. The sequenced sample was PBMCs or T cells enriched from blood (not recorded which). The chain carries TRBV28 and TRBJ2-3, with 10 nucleotides matching TRBD2. This receptor was identified in a woman aged 30 to 39 with acute COVID-19. The CDR3 is CASSFPLATSGASTDTQYF. In DNA, the CDR3 is TGTGCCAGCAGTTTTCCCCTCGCTACTAGCGGGGCGAGCACAGATACGCAGTATTTT. Complete variable domain (other parts from reference TRBV28 and TRBJ2-3): DVKVTQSSRYLVKRTGEKVFLECVQDMDHENMFWYRQDPGLGLRLIYFSYDVKMKEKGDIPEGYSVSREKKERFSLILESASTNQTSMYLCASSFPLATSGASTDTQYFGPGTRLTVL.